The T cell receptor beta chain described here comes from a study of early T cells in non-severe SARS-CoV-2 infection. Study-wide background: Sequenced material consisted of bulk RNA (from unsorted whole blood), and chains were unpaired.

Unique molecular identifiers were added to individual cDNA molecules. TCRdb re-analysed the 5' RACE reads in MiXCR, keeping a single row per CDR3 protein. The sample has roughly 23,000 distinct CDR3 sequences; roughly 3.6% are singletons. By frequency in the sample, this clonotype is medium-sized. Germline-derived CDR1 and CDR2 are SEHNR and FQNEAQ (reference sequence). With 4 bases clipped from V and 0 bases from J, the junction kept 2 bases outside the gene matches. The CDR3 covers 14 residues. The sequenced material came from whole blood. The receptor was derived from an adult who was a healthcare worker with PCR-confirmed SARS-CoV-2 infection or an uninfected control (not recorded which). The chain carries TRBV7-9 and TRBJ1-1, with 7 positions matching TRBD1. The CDR3 region has the DNA TGTGCCAGCAGCTCGACAGGGATGAACACTGAAGCTTTCTTT. Translated: CASSSTGMNTEAFF.